These 29 T cell receptor beta chains originate from one sample sequenced in a study of blood T cell repertoires in COVID-19. Measured with immunoSEQ multiplex PCR; TCRdb has only the in-frame clones, and not every one. There are about 200,000 clones in the sample; 87% occur only once, and 1.5% to 2% lies in the top ten. Sequenced input: peripheral blood. Source of these receptors: a man aged 35 to 55 with active or convalescent COVID-19.

This chain links TRBV4-1 with TRBJ1-5; possible D gene TRBD1, 6 bases. V was clipped by 4 bases and J by 2 bases, with 15 bases between them. The CDR3 has 16 amino acids. Germline-derived CDR1 and CDR2 are MGHRA and YSYEKL. CDR3 DNA sequence: TGCGCCAGCAGCCCCTTCGGGGGGGCGGGCAATCAGCCCCAGCATTTT. It codes for CASSPFGGAGNQPQHF.

This chain joins TRBV28 and TRBJ1-1; TRBD1 agrees at 9 bases. The ends lost 5 bases at V and 1 base at J; junction bases unmatched: 11. This CDR3 has 17 amino acids. CDR1 is MDHEN, CDR2 SYDVKM, per germline. As DNA, the CDR3 is TGTGCCAGCAGTCCCGTCCCGGGACAGGGAAGGAACACTGAAGCTTTCTTT. This gives the protein CASSPVPGQGRNTEAFF.

V and J are TRBV7-6 and TRBJ1-5; D is unresolved. The CDR3 has 14 amino acids. Germline V lookup: CDR1 SGHVS, CDR2 FNYEAQ. Between the trimmed V and J ends, which lost 5 bases and 0 bases, there was a span of 8 bases. The CDR3 sequence: CASSDTYSNQPQHF. CDR3 bases: TGTGCCAGCAGCGACACCTATAGCAATCAGCCCCAGCATTTT.

This chain uses TRBV18 with TRBJ2-1; 9 bases match TRBD2. Germline lookup yields CDR1 KGHSH and CDR2 LQKENI. The junction had 10 bases not matched to a gene; V was cut back by 5 bases and J by 8 bases. This CDR3 has 15 residues. The CDR3 DNA reads TGTGCCAGCTCAATTGTACTAGCGGGCGGGGATGAGCAGTTCTTC. Encoded protein: CASSIVLAGGDEQFF.

J is TRBJ1-1 and V is TRBV6-5, with 7 nucleotides matching TRBD1. CDR3 length: 14 residues. Germline values: CDR1 MNHEY, CDR2 SVGAGI. V lost 5 bases to trimming and J lost 10 bases; unmatched junction nucleotides: 13. The chain's CDR3 is CASSRDPQGSRAFF. The CDR3 DNA follows: TGTGCCAGCAGTAGGGACCCACAGGGGAGTAGAGCTTTCTTT.

CDR3 in amino acids: CASSFDRTGGSYGYTF. For the CDR3, the DNA is TGTGCCAGCAGTTTTGACAGGACAGGGGGAAGCTATGGCTACACCTTC. The rearrangement joins TRBV6-5 to TRBJ1-2; 10 positions agree with TRBD1. Per germline, CDR1 MNHEY and CDR2 SVGAGI. Trimming cost V 4 bases and J 4 bases; bases outside gene matches: 9. The CDR3 is made up of 16 amino acids.

The chain recombines TRBV4-1 with TRBJ1-5; the D is unclear. Germline V gene data show CDR1 as MGHRA and CDR2 as YSYEKL. Deletions cut 1 base from V and 6 bases from J, with 10 bases between. The CDR3 runs 14 residues. The CDR3 reads CASSQVEGGQPQHF. The CDR3 DNA follows: TGCGCCAGCAGCCAAGTTGAAGGAGGTCAGCCCCAGCATTTT.

V is TRBV19 and J is TRBJ2-5, with 8 bases matching TRBD1. CDR3 length: 14 residues. Trimming removed 3 bases from V and 3 bases from J; junction bases left unmatched: 3. CDR1 LNHDA and CDR2 SQIVND come from the germline V gene (reference sequence). CDR3 in DNA: TGTGCCAGTAGTATGTGGACAGGGAAAGAGACCCAGTACTTC. Its protein product is CASSMWTGKETQYF. The full variable domain, in which reference TRBV19 and TRBJ2-5 provide the parts outside the CDR3, is DGGITQSPKYLFRKEGQNVTLSCEQNLNHDAMYWYRQDPGQGLRLIYYSQIVNDFQKGDIAEGYSVSREKKESFPLTVTSAQKNPTAFYLCASSMWTGKETQYFGPGTRLLVL.

The V call is TRBV6-6, the J call TRBJ1-1, with D uncertain. The germline V gene has CDR1 MNHNY and CDR2 SVGAGI (reference sequence). V lost 3 bases and J lost 6, with 14 bases in between. The CDR3 is 14 residues long. The CDR3 loop is CASSYTGQRAEAFF. CDR3 DNA: TGTGCCAGCAGTTATACGGGTCAGCGGGCTGAAGCTTTCTTT.

This rearrangement joins TRBV30 to TRBJ2-1; D is possibly TRBD1 (6 bases). The CDR3 is made up of 15 amino acids. V was pared by 4 bases and J by 7 bases, with 20 bases between. Germline V gene lookup returns CDR1 GTSNPN and CDR2 SVGIG (reference sequence). The CDR3 reads CAWIPVAGVWNEQFF. The CDR3 nucleotides are TGTGCCTGGATCCCCGTGGCAGGGGTATGGAATGAGCAGTTCTTC.

The V call is TRBV27, the J call TRBJ2-2, with D tentatively TRBD2 (6 bases). Germline-derived CDR1 and CDR2 are MNHEY and SMNVEV (reference sequence). V lost 4 bases, J lost 1 base, and 16 bases lay in between. This CDR3 comprises 17 residues. The CDR3 DNA sequence: TGTGCCAGCAGTTCCTGGGACTTGCGGTTGAACACCGGGGAGCTGTTTTTT. Its protein is CASSSWDLRLNTGELFF.

The CDR3 bases are TGTGCCAGCAAATTGGGCAGGGGGGATTATGGCTACACCTTC. The encoded protein is CASKLGRGDYGYTF. This chain joins TRBV6-5 and TRBJ1-2; 7 bases fit TRBD1. CDR1 and CDR2 (germline): MNHEY, SVGAGI. CDR3 length: 14 amino acids. Trimming cost V 7 bases and J 5 bases; bases outside gene matches: 10.

This chain links TRBV6-5 with TRBJ2-7, with 11 bases matching TRBD2. Trimming took 7 bases from V and 2 from J; bases not matched to a gene: 7. Germline CDR1 is MNHEY and CDR2 is SVGAGI. This CDR3 region has 15 residues. In nucleotides, the CDR3 is TGTGCCAGCATCCTAGCGGGAGGCCTCGCCTACGAGCAGTACTTC. Translating gives CASILAGGLAYEQYF.

This sequence joins TRBV2 and TRBJ2-3, with 7 positions matching TRBD2. The germline V gene has CDR1 SNHLY and CDR2 FYNNEI. CDR3 length: 14 residues. V was clipped by 6 bases and J by 5 bases; unmatched bases: 8. This chain's CDR3 is CASSESGTIDTQYF. CDR3 bases: TGTGCCAGCAGCGAAAGCGGGACCATAGATACGCAGTATTTT.

CDR3 DNA sequence: TGTGCCTACACAGACAGTTATAATTCACCCCTCCACTTT. Its protein product is CAYTDSYNSPLHF. The chain has TRBV30 and TRBJ1-6; maybe TRBD1 (5 bases). Trimming removed 7 bases at V and 4 bases at J, with 11 bases between. Per the germline V gene, CDR1 is GTSNPN and CDR2 is SVGIG (reference sequence). The CDR3 is made up of 13 amino acids.

The chain combines TRBV7-2 with TRBJ1-4; possibly TRBD1 for D (6 bases). Germline lookup yields CDR1 SGHTA and CDR2 FQGNSA. The CDR3 consists of 13 residues. V lost 5 bases, J lost 3 bases, and 7 bases lay in between. The CDR3 region has the DNA TGTGCCAGCAGCCGACAGGCTAATGAAAAACTGTTTTTT. This gives the protein CASSRQANEKLFF.

The chain employs TRBV13 and TRBJ1-4; 7 nucleotides align to TRBD1. The CDR3 consists of 16 residues. V dropped 2 bases and J dropped 4; count of bases not matched to a gene: 7. Looked up from germline, CDR1 is PRHDT and CDR2 is FYEKMQ (reference sequence). The CDR3 spells CASSLMSSGGNEKLFF. Here the CDR3 DNA reads TGTGCCAGCAGCTTAATGTCGTCAGGGGGTAATGAAAAACTGTTTTTT.

V and J are TRBV5-1 and TRBJ1-6; D is ambiguous. Germline loops: CDR1 SGHRS, CDR2 YFSETQ. Trimming pared 4 bases from V and 2 bases from J, leaving 13 bases between. The CDR3 spans 16 residues. CDR3 nucleotides: TGCGCCAGCAGCCCCGAAAGAAGCCCCTATAATTCACCCCTCCACTTT. This codes for CASSPERSPYNSPLHF.

V and J are TRBV5-4 and TRBJ1-2; D uncertain. The CDR3 consists of 13 residues. Germline CDR1 reads SGHNT; CDR2 reads YYREEE (reference sequence). Trimming shortened V by 2 bases and J by 4 bases, and 9 bases separated the two germline ends. The CDR3 region has the DNA TGTGCCAGCAGCTTAACAGTGCCCTATGGCTACACCTTC. This gives the protein CASSLTVPYGYTF.

The chain has TRBV6-5 and TRBJ1-2; 7 positions agree with TRBD1. Trimming at V came to 10 bases and at J to 1 base, leaving 12 bases not matched to a gene. From germline, CDR1 is MNHEY and CDR2 SVGAGI. The CDR3 is made up of 15 amino acids. CDR3: CATRDRYKDNYGYTF. The CDR3 DNA follows: TGTGCCACCCGGGACAGATACAAAGATAACTATGGCTACACCTTC.

The genes are TRBV28 and TRBJ2-7, with D possibly matching TRBD1 (6 bases). V lost 6 bases and J lost 2, with 14 bases in between. The CDR3 runs 14 residues. In germline, CDR1 is MDHEN, CDR2 SYDVKM. For the CDR3, the DNA is TGTGCCAGCAGCGCCGGGACAAAACCCTACGAGCAGTACTTC. Protein product: CASSAGTKPYEQYF.

J is TRBJ1-5 and V is TRBV7-9, with D uncertain. The V end lost 0 bases, the J end lost 4 bases, and 7 bases lay between the germline ends. This CDR3 is built from 14 residues. Germline V gene data show CDR1 as SEHNR and CDR2 as FQNEAQ (reference sequence). CDR3 amino acids: CASSLASGNQPQHF. CDR3 bases: TGTGCCAGCAGCTTAGCGAGCGGGAATCAGCCCCAGCATTTT.

The CDR3 sequence is CASSQTGQTYGYTF. The CDR3 region has the DNA TGTGCCAGCAGTCAAACGGGACAGACCTATGGCTACACCTTC. The chain is built from TRBV28 and TRBJ1-2; the match to TRBD1 covers 7 bases. Germline CDR1 reads MDHEN; CDR2 reads SYDVKM. The CDR3 loop spans 14 amino acids. Germline trimming cut 5 bases from V and 4 bases from J; bases unmatched to any gene: 7.

The V call is TRBV27, the J call TRBJ1-2; D might be TRBD1 (6 bases). Germline CDR1 reads MNHEY; CDR2 reads SMNVEV (reference sequence). This CDR3 is built from 13 residues. With 5 bases removed from V and 4 bases from J, the gap between germline ends came to 11 bases. CDR3 coding DNA: TGTGCCAGCAGTCGCCAGGGGTCCTATGGCTACACCTTC. The encoded protein is CASSRQGSYGYTF.

This rearrangement joins TRBV30 to TRBJ1-4; the D gene is possibly TRBD1 (5 bases). Looked up from germline, CDR1 is GTSNPN and CDR2 is SVGIG (reference sequence). Trimming cost V 8 bases and J 4 bases, with 17 bases left between them. The CDR3 length is 14 residues. The DNA of the CDR3 is TGTGCCGGTTATAGGGCAGGGAATAATGAAAAACTGTTTTTT. It is translated as CAGYRAGNNEKLFF.

The gene calls are TRBV30 and TRBJ2-5; the D gene is possibly TRBD2 (5 bases). The CDR3 totals 14 residues. CDR1 is GTSNPN, CDR2 SVGIG, per germline (reference sequence). The ends were cut back, 0 bases at V and 5 bases at J, with 13 bases in the middle. The DNA for the CDR3 is TGTGCCTGGAGTGTTGTCCGGGGATCGGAGACCCAGTACTTC. The encoded protein is CAWSVVRGSETQYF.

V and J are TRBV28 and TRBJ2-1; D is possibly TRBD2 (5 bases). Trimming stripped 11 bases from V and 1 base from J, with 12 bases between. The CDR3 contains 13 residues. CDR1 and CDR2 from the germline V gene are MDHEN and SYDVKM. The CDR3, as DNA: TGTGCCGGTGGAGGCATATCCTACAATGAGCAGTTCTTC. This translates into CAGGGISYNEQFF.

This clone came up a few times. The V and J genes are TRBV30 and TRBJ1-3; unclear D gene. Between the trimmed V and J ends, which lost 3 bases and 0 bases, there was a span of 6 bases. Germline V gives CDR1 GTSNPN, CDR2 SVGIG (reference sequence). CDR3 size: 13 residues. CDR3 loop: CAWRQFSGNTIYF. CDR3 bases: TGTGCCTGGAGACAGTTCTCTGGAAACACCATATATTTT.

This chain uses TRBV5-5 with TRBJ2-1; no definite D call. The CDR3 has 14 amino acids. CDR1 is SGHKS and CDR2 is YYEKEE in the germline V gene (reference sequence). V gave up 0 bases and J gave up 6 bases, with 10 bases separating them. As DNA, the CDR3 is TGTGCCAGCAGCTTGGCCCGGTTGTCCAATGAGCAGTTCTTC. This gives the protein CASSLARLSNEQFF.